The TCR beta chain under discussion was sequenced for a study of OX40 agonist ivuxolimab in advanced cancers. Sequencing used immunoSEQ multiplex PCR; TCRdb keeps in-frame clones, though not all of them. The repertoire includes tens of thousands of clones, more than 75% of them detected once, and approximately 1.9% sits in the top ten. The CDR3 loop spans 14 amino acids. V lost 1 base and J 5 bases, leaving 12 bases between the germline ends. CDR1 and CDR2 (germline): SGHDT, YYEEEE. This specimen was CD4+ or CD8+ T cells sorted from blood, taken in a trial of the OX40 agonist ivuxolimab. The gene calls are TRBV5-6 and TRBJ2-5; tentative D call: TRBD1 (6 bases). The receptor was isolated from an adult with an advanced solid tumor such as melanoma, head and neck, liver or kidney cancer. The CDR3 sequence is CASSLFGGAETQYF. The CDR3 nucleotides read TGTGCCAGCAGCTTGTTTGGGGGCGCCGAGACCCAGTACTTC.